What follows are 13 T cell receptor beta chains derived from one specimen sequenced in a study of T cell repertoires in cytomegalovirus infection. MiXCR was run by TCRdb on the reads, yielding one entry per CDR3 protein. Of about 360,000 distinct CDR3 sequences listed, around 18% are singletons. Material: PBMCs. The receptors here all came from a human donor in good health (CMV status not recorded). Some clones in this sample may be carry-over from other donors' samples.

This clonotype occurred many times. The V gene is TRBV2, the J gene TRBJ2-1; 11 bases match TRBD2. Trimming at V came to 3 bases and at J to 4 bases, leaving 5 bases not matched to a gene. The CDR3 spans 16 residues. Germline V gene sequence: CDR1 SNHLY, CDR2 FYNNEI. The DNA of the CDR3 is TGTGCCAGCAGTGAGCTAGCGGGAGGCCGGTACAATGAGCAGTTCTTC. Translated: CASSELAGGRYNEQFF.

The table lists this clonotype with many counts. V and J are TRBV28 and TRBJ2-5; D might be TRBD1 (5 bases). The CDR3 runs 15 residues. Trimming shortened V by 2 bases and J by 5 bases, and 15 bases separated the two germline ends. Germline V gives CDR1 MDHEN, CDR2 SYDVKM. Written as DNA, the CDR3 is TGTGCCAGCAGTTTACGTCAGGGTCTGGCTGAGACCCAGTACTTC. Its translation: CASSLRQGLAETQYF.

In its sample, this clonotype was seen a few times. The CDR3 DNA sequence: TGTGCCAGCAGTAACACAGAGAATGAGCAGTTCTTC. Translation: CASSNTENEQFF. The rearrangement uses TRBV6-2 or TRBV6-3 and TRBJ2-1; unclear D gene. Trimming stripped 5 bases from V and 7 bases from J, with 9 bases between. The germline V gene encodes CDR1 MNHEY and CDR2 SVGEGT. This CDR3 is built from 12 residues.

The chain uses TRBV7-9 and TRBJ2-3; maybe TRBD2 (6 bases). In germline, CDR1 is SEHNR, CDR2 FQNEAQ (reference sequence). The CDR3 totals 16 residues. Trimming cost V 5 bases and J 2 bases, with 17 bases left between them. This CDR3 is CASSLPPGDPTDTQYF. The CDR3 nucleotides are TGTGCCAGCAGCCTCCCCCCGGGAGACCCCACAGATACGCAGTATTTT.

The table lists this clonotype with a few counts. The chain recombines TRBV19 with TRBJ2-1; a possible D gene is TRBD1 (5 bases). The CDR3 is 13 amino acids. Between the trimmed V and J ends, which lost 10 bases and 3 bases, there was a span of 13 bases. Germline V gene lookup returns CDR1 LNHDA and CDR2 SQIVND (reference sequence). The CDR3 sequence: CATKGQGYNEQFF. CDR3 coding DNA: TGTGCCACCAAGGGTCAGGGCTACAATGAGCAGTTCTTC.

This clonotype was seen a few times. This chain links TRBV12-3 or TRBV12-4 with TRBJ2-1, with 10 bases fitting TRBD2. This CDR3 spans 14 amino acids. V dropped 3 bases and J dropped 9; count of bases not matched to a gene: 5. The CDR3, as DNA: TGTGCCAGCAGTTTCTCTAGCGGGAGTCTTGAGCAGTTCTTC. Amino acids: CASSFSSGSLEQFF.

The chain uses TRBV20-1 and TRBJ1-1; D is unclear. CDR3 length: 12 amino acids. Germline CDR1 and CDR2: DFQATT and SNEGSKA (reference sequence). The V end was cut by 3 bases, the J end by 5 bases, with 10 bases between. In DNA form, the CDR3 reads TGCAGTGCTAGGAGGGCTAGAACTGAAGCTTTCTTT. Residues: CSARRARTEAFF.

This clonotype was found many times. The rearrangement joins TRBV6-1 to TRBJ2-1; TRBD2 agrees at 7 bases. The germline CDR1 and CDR2 sequences are MNHNS and SASEGT. This CDR3 has 17 amino acids. Trimming took 6 bases from V and 4 from J; bases not matched to a gene: 15. CDR3 loop: CASSSAGGGKTYNEQFF. CDR3 nucleotides: TGTGCCAGCAGCTCGGCAGGCGGGGGAAAGACATACAATGAGCAGTTCTTC.

V and J are TRBV7-2 and TRBJ1-6; D is undetermined. Germline V lookup: CDR1 SGHTA, CDR2 FQGNSA. The CDR3 length is 14 residues. The V gene lost 1 base and the J gene lost 9 bases, with 10 bases spanning the gap. CDR3 in amino acids: CASSLGTVTSPLHF. CDR3 coding DNA: TGTGCCAGCAGCTTAGGTACAGTCACTTCACCCCTCCACTTT.

This clonotype was seen repeatedly, ten times or more. The V call is TRBV7-2, the J call TRBJ2-2, with D possibly TRBD1 on 5 matching bases. Germline V gene sequence: CDR1 SGHTA, CDR2 FQGNSA. V shed 5 bases and J shed 4 bases, with 14 bases lying between them. The CDR3 extends over 15 amino acids. DNA for the CDR3: TGTGCCAGCAGCCATTTATTAGGGGCCACCGGGGAGCTGTTTTTT. This sequence encodes CASSHLLGATGELFF. Filled out from reference TRBV7-2 and TRBJ2-2, the complete variable domain reads GAGVSQSPSNKVTEKGKDVELRCDPISGHTALYWYRQSLGQGLEFLIYFQGNSAPDKSGLPSDRFSAERTGGSVSTLTIQRTQQEDSAVYLCASSHLLGATGELFFGEGSRLTVL.

This clonotype occurred a few times. V gene TRBV11-2 combines with J gene TRBJ1-2; D not certain. Trimming cost V 1 base and J 4 bases, with 10 bases left between them. The CDR3 spans 14 residues. Germline loops: CDR1 SGHAT, CDR2 FQNNGV. Written as DNA, the CDR3 is TGTGCCAGCAGCTTAGGTCCAGGCCCCTATGGCTACACCTTC. Translated: CASSLGPGPYGYTF.

This clonotype occurred a few times. CDR3 sequence: CAISEPGTSGSPGELFF. DNA for the CDR3: TGTGCCATCAGTGAGCCCGGGACTAGCGGGAGCCCCGGGGAGCTGTTTTTT. The chain links TRBV10-3 to TRBJ2-2; 14 bases are shared with TRBD2. The CDR3 runs 17 residues. V gave up 2 bases and J gave up 6 bases; unmatched junction bases: 5. Germline V gene lookup returns CDR1 ENHRY and CDR2 SYGVKD.

Only one count was recorded for this clonotype. The genes are TRBV4-2 and TRBJ2-3; 9 nucleotides align to TRBD2. The ends lost 0 bases at V and 7 bases at J; junction bases unmatched: 5. The germline V gene encodes CDR1 LGHNA and CDR2 YNFKEQ. The CDR3 runs to 15 residues. The CDR3 sequence is CASSQDLAGPNTQYF. CDR3 DNA sequence: TGTGCCAGCAGCCAAGATCTAGCGGGGCCTAATACGCAGTATTTT.